A selection of T cell receptor beta chains follows, all from one sample in a study of CD8+ T cells in alopecia areata. Assay used: immunoSEQ multiplex PCR; TCRdb lists only in-frame clones, some missing. Of about 120,000 clones in the sample, roughly 55% are singletons; the top ten hold more than 5%. This sample comprised CD4+ T cells sorted from blood, obtained at week 4, from a patient treated with tofacitinib. The receptors originated from a human donor with alopecia areata. CDR3s include the opening cysteine and the closing phenylalanine or tryptophan. A D gene is named only where the DNA matches it firmly. Not all rows give a size; the values are once, few, many and, for expanded clones, a class.

j_call clone_size d_call v_call cdr3_aa cdr3_nt
TRBJ1-4 . TRBD1 TRBV29-1 CSVRGQSNEKLFF TGCAGCGTCCGGGGACAGTCTAATGAAAAACTGTTTTTT
TRBJ2-1 . TRBD1 TRBV6-5 CASSLRGHNEQFF TGTGCCAGCAGTCTGAGGGGGCACAATGAGCAGTTCTTC
TRBJ1-4 . TRBD1 TRBV7-6 CASSGGSGTDGKLFF TGTGCCAGCAGCGGGGGCTCGGGGACAGACGGAAAACTGTTTTTT
TRBJ2-3 . TRBD2 TRBV30 CAWSGLAGADTQYF TGTGCCTGGAGTGGACTAGCGGGTGCAGATACGCAGTATTTT
TRBJ2-1 . TRBD2 TRBV7-2 CASSLRALAGVPYNEQFF TGTGCCAGCAGCTTAAGGGCCCTAGCGGGAGTGCCCTACAATGAGCAGTTCTTC
TRBJ2-6 few TRBD2 TRBV7-2 CASSLTSGTGANVLTF TGTGCCAGCAGCTTGACTAGCGGGACTGGGGCCAACGTCCTGACTTTC
TRBJ2-7 . . TRBV5-4 CASSFALGSSYEQYF TGTGCCAGCAGCTTTGCCCTAGGGAGCTCCTACGAGCAGTACTTC
TRBJ2-1 . . TRBV15 CATSRDGHEQFF TGTGCCACCAGCAGAGATGGACACGAGCAGTTCTTC
TRBJ2-4 . . TRBV6-5 CASSYSEARAKNIQYF TGTGCCAGCAGTTACTCAGAAGCAAGAGCCAAAAACATTCAGTACTTC
TRBJ1-6 . . TRBV7-2 CASSVTQGPLHF TGTGCCAGCAGCGTTACACAGGGACCCCTCCACTTT
TRBJ1-2 . TRBD1 TRBV29-1 CSVTGTGGSGYTF TGCAGCGTGACCGGGACAGGGGGCTCTGGCTACACCTTC
TRBJ2-1 . . TRBV30 CAGIGGGYEQFF TGCGCCGGGATAGGAGGGGGCTATGAGCAGTTCTTC
TRBJ2-3 . . TRBV5-1 CASSTEGTDTQYF TGCGCCAGCAGCACGGAGGGCACAGATACGCAGTATTTT
TRBJ2-7 . . TRBV2 CASRGGTGRIQQYF TGTGCCAGCAGAGGTGGGACCGGCCGGATCCAGCAGTACTTC
TRBJ1-2 . . TRBV2 CASSLEGGYTF TGTGCCAGCAGTTTGGAGGGGGGCTACACCTTC
TRBJ1-1 . . TRBV25-1 CASTPQGGGAEAFF TGTGCCAGCACCCCCCAAGGGGGGGGCGCTGAAGCTTTCTTT
TRBJ1-6 once TRBD1 TRBV2 CASSEAGRGRNSPLHF TGTGCCAGCAGTGAAGCCGGCAGGGGGCGAAATTCACCCCTCCACTTT
TRBJ2-5 . TRBD2 TRBV5-6 CASSKSRTSGSVETQYF TGTGCCAGCAGCAAATCTCGGACTAGCGGGAGTGTAGAGACCCAGTACTTC
TRBJ2-3 . TRBD1 TRBV5-4 CASSLETGWDTQYF TGTGCCAGCAGCTTAGAGACAGGGTGGGATACGCAGTATTTT
TRBJ2-3 . . TRBV5-1 CASSPRGVGADTQYF TGCGCCAGCAGCCCCAGAGGGGTTGGGGCAGATACGCAGTATTTT
TRBJ1-1 . TRBD1 TRBV2 CASTAGGYTEAFF TGTGCCAGCACCGCAGGGGGCTATACTGAAGCTTTCTTT
TRBJ2-3 few . TRBV29-1 CSVAEDTQYF TGCAGTGTAGCGGAAGATACGCAGTATTTT
TRBJ2-3 . . TRBV7-2 CASSLAYGGRTDTQYF TGTGCCAGCAGCTTAGCGTATGGGGGGAGGACAGATACGCAGTATTTT
TRBJ2-3 . TRBD2 TRBV27 CASSHEGAGDLADTQYF TGTGCCAGCAGCCACGAAGGAGCGGGAGATTTGGCAGATACGCAGTATTTT
TRBJ2-7 . TRBD2 TRBV10-3 CAISESPSGARREQYF TGTGCCATCAGTGAGTCGCCTAGCGGGGCGCGAAGGGAGCAGTACTTC
TRBJ2-1 . TRBD2 TRBV29-1 CSVEGLAGVWLQFF TGCAGCGTTGAGGGACTAGCGGGAGTTTGGTTGCAGTTCTTC
TRBJ2-3 . TRBD2 TRBV7-9 CASRDDRLAGTDTQYF TGTGCCAGCAGGGACGACAGACTAGCGGGCACAGATACGCAGTATTTT